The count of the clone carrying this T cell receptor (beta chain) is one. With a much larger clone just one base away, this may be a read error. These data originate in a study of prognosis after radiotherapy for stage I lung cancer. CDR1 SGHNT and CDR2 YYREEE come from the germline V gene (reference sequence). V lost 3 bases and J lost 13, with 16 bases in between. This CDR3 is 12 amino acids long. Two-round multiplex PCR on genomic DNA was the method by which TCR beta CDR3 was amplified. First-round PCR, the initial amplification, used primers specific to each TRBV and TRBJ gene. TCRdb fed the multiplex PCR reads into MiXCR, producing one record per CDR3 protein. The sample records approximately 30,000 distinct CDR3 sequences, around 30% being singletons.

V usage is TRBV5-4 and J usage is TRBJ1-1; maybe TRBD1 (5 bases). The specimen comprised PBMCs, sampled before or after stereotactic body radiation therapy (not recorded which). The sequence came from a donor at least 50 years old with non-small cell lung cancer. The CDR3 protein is CASSSNGARGFF. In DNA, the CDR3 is TGTGCCAGCAGCTCCAACGGGGCTCGGGGTTTCTTT.